One and the same sample provided the 5 T cell receptor beta chains below, sequenced in a study of blood T cells in healthy people across ages. Primers used in a second PCR of roughly 6 to 12 cycles were a sample-barcoded 5' primer and a J-beta primer mix. TCRdb called the 5' RACE reads again in MiXCR, with one record for every CDR3 protein. The repertoire includes around 2 million distinct CDR3 sequences, about 39% of them detected once, and roughly 23% sits in the top ten. Sequenced input: blood. The receptors here all came from a human donor in good health.

The rearrangement joins TRBV20-1 to TRBJ2-4; D assignment may be TRBD1 or TRBD2 (6 bases each). This CDR3 has 13 amino acids. V was clipped by 4 bases and J by 7 bases, with 14 bases between them. CDR1 and CDR2 from the germline V gene are DFQATT and SNEGSKA (reference sequence). The CDR3 nucleotides read TGCAGTGCTACCGGGACTCAGGGGAACATTCAGTACTTC. Protein: CSATGTQGNIQYF.

A few counts support this clonotype. The chain recombines TRBV20-1 with TRBJ1-4, with 7 bases matching TRBD1. The V segment lost 0 bases and the J segment 4 bases; nucleotides outside the gene matches: 8. The germline V gene has CDR1 DFQATT and CDR2 SNEGSKA (reference sequence). The CDR3 covers 16 residues. In nucleotides, the CDR3 is TGCAGTGCTAGAGATCGCCGGACAGGACTTAATGAAAAACTGTTTTTT. It yields the protein CSARDRRTGLNEKLFF.

The chain is built from TRBV27 and TRBJ2-4; D gene ambiguous. This CDR3 has 14 amino acids. Trimming removed 2 bases at V and 13 bases at J, with 18 bases between. The V gene's germline CDR1 is MNHEY and CDR2 SMNVEV (reference sequence). The DNA for the CDR3 is TGTGCCAGCAGTTTAGTAGGATCCCTGGGTGAGCAGTACTTC. Protein: CASSLVGSLGEQYF.

This clonotype has at least ten counts. V usage is TRBV4-3 and J usage is TRBJ1-6; D gene ambiguous. Germline CDR1 reads LGHNA; CDR2 reads YSLEER. The CDR3 runs 15 residues. V lost 1 base, J lost 8 bases, and 12 bases lay in between. This chain's CDR3 is CASSQAGMGYSPLHF. The CDR3 DNA sequence: TGCGCCAGCAGCCAAGCGGGGATGGGGTATTCACCCCTCCACTTT.

The rearrangement joins TRBV2 to TRBJ2-5; perhaps D is TRBD1 or TRBD2 (5 bases each). V was cut by 2 bases and J by 5 bases, with 9 bases left in between. CDR1 and CDR2 from the germline V gene are SNHLY and FYNNEI. The CDR3 has 13 amino acids. The CDR3 sequence is CASSEIEGETQYF. The CDR3 DNA sequence: TGTGCCAGCAGTGAAATTGAGGGGGAGACCCAGTACTTC.